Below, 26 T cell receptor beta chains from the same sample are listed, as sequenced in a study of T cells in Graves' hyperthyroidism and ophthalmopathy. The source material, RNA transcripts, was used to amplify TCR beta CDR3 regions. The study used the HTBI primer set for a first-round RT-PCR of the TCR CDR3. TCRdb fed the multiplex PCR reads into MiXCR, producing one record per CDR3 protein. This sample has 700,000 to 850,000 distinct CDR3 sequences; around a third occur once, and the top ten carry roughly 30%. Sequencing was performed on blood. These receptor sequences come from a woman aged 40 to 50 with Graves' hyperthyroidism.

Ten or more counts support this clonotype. CDR3 amino acids: CASSRLLEQYF. Here the CDR3 DNA reads TGCGCCAGCAGCCGGCTACTCGAGCAGTACTTC. The chain joins TRBV4-1 to TRBJ2-7; D ambiguous. Germline lookup yields CDR1 MGHRA and CDR2 YSYEKL. This CDR3 contains 11 residues. Trimming shortened V by 4 bases and J by 6 bases, and 7 bases separated the two germline ends.

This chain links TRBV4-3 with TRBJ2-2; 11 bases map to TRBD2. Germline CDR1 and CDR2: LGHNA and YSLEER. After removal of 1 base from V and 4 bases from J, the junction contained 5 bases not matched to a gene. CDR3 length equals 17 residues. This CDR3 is CASSQGGTSGTTGELFF. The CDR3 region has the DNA TGCGCCAGCAGCCAAGGAGGGACTAGCGGAACCACCGGGGAGCTGTTTTTT.

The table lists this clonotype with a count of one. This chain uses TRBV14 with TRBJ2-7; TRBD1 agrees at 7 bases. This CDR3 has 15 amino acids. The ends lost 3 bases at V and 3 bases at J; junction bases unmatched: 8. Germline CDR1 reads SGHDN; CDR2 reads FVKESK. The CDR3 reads CASSHLGRGHYEQYF. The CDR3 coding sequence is TGTGCCAGCAGCCACCTAGGTAGGGGGCACTACGAGCAGTACTTC.

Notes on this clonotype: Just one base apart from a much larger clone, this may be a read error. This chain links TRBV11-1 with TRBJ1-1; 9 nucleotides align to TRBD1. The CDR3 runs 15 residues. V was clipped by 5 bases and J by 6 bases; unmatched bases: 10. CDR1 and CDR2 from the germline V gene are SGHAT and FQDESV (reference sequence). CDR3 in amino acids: CASSLGGQGFAEAFF. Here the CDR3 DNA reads TGTGCCAGCAGCCTTGGGGGACAGGGCTTCGCTGAAGCTTTCTTT.

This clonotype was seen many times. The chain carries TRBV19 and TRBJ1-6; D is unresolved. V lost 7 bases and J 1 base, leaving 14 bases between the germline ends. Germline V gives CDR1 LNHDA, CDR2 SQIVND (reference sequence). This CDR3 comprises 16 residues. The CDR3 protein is CASTMGSGSYNSPLHF. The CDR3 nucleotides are TGTGCCAGTACCATGGGGTCTGGGTCCTATAATTCACCCCTCCACTTT.

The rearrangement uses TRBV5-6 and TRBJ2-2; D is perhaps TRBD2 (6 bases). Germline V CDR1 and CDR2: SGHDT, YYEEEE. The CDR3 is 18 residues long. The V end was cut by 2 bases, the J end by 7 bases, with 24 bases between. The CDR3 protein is CASSFSPMAAGGDGELFF. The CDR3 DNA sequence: TGTGCCAGCAGCTTTTCACCAATGGCAGCTGGAGGGGACGGGGAGCTGTTTTTT.

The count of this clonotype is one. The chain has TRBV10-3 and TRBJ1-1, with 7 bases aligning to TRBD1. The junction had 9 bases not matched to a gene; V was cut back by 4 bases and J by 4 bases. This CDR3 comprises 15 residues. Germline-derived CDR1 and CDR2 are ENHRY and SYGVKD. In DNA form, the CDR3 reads TGTGCCATCAGTGGAGACAGGGCCAGGGCCACTGAAGCTTTCTTT. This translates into CAISGDRARATEAFF.

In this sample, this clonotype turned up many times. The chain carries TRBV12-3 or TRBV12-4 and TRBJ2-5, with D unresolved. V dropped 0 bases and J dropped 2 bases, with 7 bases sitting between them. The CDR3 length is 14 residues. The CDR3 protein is CASSLAGMQETQYF. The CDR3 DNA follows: TGTGCCAGCAGTTTAGCGGGGATGCAAGAGACCCAGTACTTC.

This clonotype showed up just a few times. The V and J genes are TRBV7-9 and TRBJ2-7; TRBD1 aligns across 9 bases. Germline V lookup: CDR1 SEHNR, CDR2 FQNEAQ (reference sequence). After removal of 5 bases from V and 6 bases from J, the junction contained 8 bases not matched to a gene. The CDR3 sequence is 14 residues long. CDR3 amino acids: CASSQARTGVEQYF. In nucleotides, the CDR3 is TGTGCCAGCAGCCAAGCGCGGACAGGGGTCGAGCAGTACTTC.

The CDR3 reads CASSYTQGIHEQYF. The CDR3, as DNA: TGTGCCAGCAGTTATACCCAGGGTATCCACGAGCAGTACTTC. The chain is built from TRBV6-5 and TRBJ2-7; tentatively, D is TRBD1 (5 bases). Germline CDR1 reads MNHEY; CDR2 reads SVGAGI. There are 14 residues in the CDR3. The germline V and J ends were trimmed by 3 bases and 5 bases, with 14 bases remaining between them.

The CDR3 loop reads CATSETGQETQHF. The CDR3 coding sequence is TGTGCCACCAGTGAAACAGGGCAAGAGACCCAGCATTTT. The chain recombines TRBV24-1 with TRBJ1-5, with D possibly matching TRBD1 (6 bases). Germline V CDR1 and CDR2: KGHDR, SFDVKD. The V end was cut by 4 bases, the J end by 11 bases, with 14 bases between. The CDR3 extends over 13 amino acids.

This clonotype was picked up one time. The CDR3 DNA reads as TGTGCCAGCAGCGTCGGACAGTCTAACTATGGCTACACCTTC. Its protein is CASSVGQSNYGYTF. V is TRBV7-9 and J is TRBJ1-2; D is perhaps TRBD1 (6 bases). Germline V gives CDR1 SEHNR, CDR2 FQNEAQ (reference sequence). The CDR3 length is 14 residues. V lost 5 bases to trimming and J lost 0 bases, with 10 bases between them.

The CDR3 DNA is TGTGCCAGCAGCCTTTCCACAAGCCTTAGCGGTGTCCTTTACGAGCAGTACTTC. Amino acid sequence: CASSLSTSLSGVLYEQYF. The chain joins TRBV7-8 to TRBJ2-7, with D possibly matching TRBD2 (6 bases). Trimming pared 5 bases from V and 4 bases from J, leaving 27 bases between. CDR3 length equals 18 residues. Per the germline V gene, CDR1 is SGHVS and CDR2 is FQNEAQ.

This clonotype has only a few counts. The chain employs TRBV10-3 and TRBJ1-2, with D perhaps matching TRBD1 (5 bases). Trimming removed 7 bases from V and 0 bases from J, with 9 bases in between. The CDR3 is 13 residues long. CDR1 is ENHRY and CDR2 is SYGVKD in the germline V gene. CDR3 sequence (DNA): TGTGCCATCAATGGGGGGTCTAACTATGGCTACACCTTC. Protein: CAINGGSNYGYTF.

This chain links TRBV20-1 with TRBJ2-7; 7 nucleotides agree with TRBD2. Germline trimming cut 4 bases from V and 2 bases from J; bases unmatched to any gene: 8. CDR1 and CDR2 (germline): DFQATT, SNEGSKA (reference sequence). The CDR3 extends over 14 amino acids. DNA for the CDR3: TGCAGTGCTATGGGGCTAGCGGATACCTACGAGCAGTACTTC. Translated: CSAMGLADTYEQYF.

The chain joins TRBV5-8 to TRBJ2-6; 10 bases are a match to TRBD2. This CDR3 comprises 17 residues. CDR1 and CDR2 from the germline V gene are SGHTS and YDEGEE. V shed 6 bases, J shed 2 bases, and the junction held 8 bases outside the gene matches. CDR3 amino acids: CASTPRLAGAGANVLTF. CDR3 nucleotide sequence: TGTGCCAGCACCCCCCGGCTAGCGGGAGCTGGGGCCAACGTCCTGACTTTC.

The CDR3 nucleotides read TGTGCCAGCTCGAATCAGATCCCTAATGAAAAACTGTTTTTT. Translating gives CASSNQIPNEKLFF. The rearrangement joins TRBV6-5 to TRBJ1-4; D remains unclear. The V and J ends lost 8 bases and 3 bases respectively, with 13 bases between them. CDR3 length: 14 amino acids. Germline V gene lookup returns CDR1 MNHEY and CDR2 SVGAGI.

CDR3: CASSLASLVNTEAFF. The CDR3 nucleotides read TGTGCCAGCAGCTTAGCTTCACTGGTTAACACTGAAGCTTTCTTT. The chain combines TRBV7-9 with TRBJ1-1; no clear D. Trimming left V 0 bases short and J 2 bases short, with 10 bases between. Germline values: CDR1 SEHNR, CDR2 FQNEAQ (reference sequence). The CDR3 runs to 15 residues.

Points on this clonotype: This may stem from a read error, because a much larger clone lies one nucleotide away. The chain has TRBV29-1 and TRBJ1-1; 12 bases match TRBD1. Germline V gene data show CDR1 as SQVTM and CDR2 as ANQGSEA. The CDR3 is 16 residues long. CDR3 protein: CSVEFGTGGIDTGAFF. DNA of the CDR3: TGCAGCGTTGAGTTTGGGACAGGGGGCATAGACACTGGAGCTTTCTTT.

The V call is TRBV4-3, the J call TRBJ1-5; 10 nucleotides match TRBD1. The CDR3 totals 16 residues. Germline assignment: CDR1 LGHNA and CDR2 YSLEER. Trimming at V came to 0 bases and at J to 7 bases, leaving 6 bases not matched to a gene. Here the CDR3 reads CASSQEYWGQGQPQHF. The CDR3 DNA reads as TGCGCCAGCAGCCAAGAGTATTGGGGACAGGGGCAGCCCCAGCATTTT.

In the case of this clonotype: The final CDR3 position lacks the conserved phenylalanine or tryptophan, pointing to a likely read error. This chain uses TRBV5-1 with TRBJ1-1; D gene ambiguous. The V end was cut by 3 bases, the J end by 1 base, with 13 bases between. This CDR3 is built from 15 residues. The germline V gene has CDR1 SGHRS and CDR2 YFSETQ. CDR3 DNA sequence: TGCGCCAGCAGCTCAGCCACTCCCGGGAACACTGAAGCTTTCCTT. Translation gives CASSSATPGNTEAFL.

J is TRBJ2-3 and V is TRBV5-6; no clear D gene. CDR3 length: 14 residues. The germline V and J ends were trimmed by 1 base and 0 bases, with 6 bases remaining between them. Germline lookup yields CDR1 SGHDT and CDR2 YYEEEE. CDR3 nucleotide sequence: TGTGCCAGCAGCTTGTTTACTAGCACAGATACGCAGTATTTT. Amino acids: CASSLFTSTDTQYF. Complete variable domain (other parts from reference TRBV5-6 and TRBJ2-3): DAGVTQSPTHLIKTRGQQVTLRCSPKSGHDTVSWYQQALGQGPQFIFQYYEEEERQRGNFPDRFSGHQFPNYSSELNVNALLLGDSALYLCASSLFTSTDTQYFGPGTRLTVL.

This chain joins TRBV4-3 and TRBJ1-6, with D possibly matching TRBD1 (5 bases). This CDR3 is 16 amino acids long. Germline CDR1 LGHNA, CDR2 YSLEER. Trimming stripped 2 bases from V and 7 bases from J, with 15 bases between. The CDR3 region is CASSQYTRDPNSPLHF. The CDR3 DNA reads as TGCGCCAGCAGCCAATACACCCGGGACCCAAATTCACCCCTCCACTTT.

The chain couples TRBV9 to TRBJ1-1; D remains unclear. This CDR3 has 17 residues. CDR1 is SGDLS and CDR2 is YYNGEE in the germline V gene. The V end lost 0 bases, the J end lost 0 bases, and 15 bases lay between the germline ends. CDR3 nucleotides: TGTGCCAGCAGCGTAGCAGGAGGAAATGCTATGAACACTGAAGCTTTCTTT. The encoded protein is CASSVAGGNAMNTEAFF.

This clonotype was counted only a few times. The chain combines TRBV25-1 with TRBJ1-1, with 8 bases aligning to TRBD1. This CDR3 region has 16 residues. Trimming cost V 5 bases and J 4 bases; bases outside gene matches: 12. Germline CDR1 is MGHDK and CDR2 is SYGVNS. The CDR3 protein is CASSPGQGGGGTEAFF. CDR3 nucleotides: TGTGCCAGCAGTCCCGGACAGGGAGGAGGTGGCACTGAAGCTTTCTTT.

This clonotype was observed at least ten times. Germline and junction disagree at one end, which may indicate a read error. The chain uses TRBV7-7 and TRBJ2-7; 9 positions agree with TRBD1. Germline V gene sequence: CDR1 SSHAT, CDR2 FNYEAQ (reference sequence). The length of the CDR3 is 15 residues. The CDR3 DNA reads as TGTGCTAGCAGCTACGGACAGGGGCCCTCCTACGAGCAGTACTTC. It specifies CASSYGQGPSYEQYF.